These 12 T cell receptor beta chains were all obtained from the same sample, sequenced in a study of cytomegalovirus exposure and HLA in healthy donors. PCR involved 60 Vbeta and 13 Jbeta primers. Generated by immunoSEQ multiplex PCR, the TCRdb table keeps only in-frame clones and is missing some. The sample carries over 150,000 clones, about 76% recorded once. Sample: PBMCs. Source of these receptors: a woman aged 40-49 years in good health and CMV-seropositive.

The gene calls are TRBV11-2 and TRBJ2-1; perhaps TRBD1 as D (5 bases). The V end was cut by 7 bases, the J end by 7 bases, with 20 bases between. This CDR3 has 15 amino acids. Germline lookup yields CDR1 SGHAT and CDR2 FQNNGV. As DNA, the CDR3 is TGTGCCAGCACGGCCGAGCTCTCGACAGAGAATGAGCAGTTCTTC. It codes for CASTAELSTENEQFF.

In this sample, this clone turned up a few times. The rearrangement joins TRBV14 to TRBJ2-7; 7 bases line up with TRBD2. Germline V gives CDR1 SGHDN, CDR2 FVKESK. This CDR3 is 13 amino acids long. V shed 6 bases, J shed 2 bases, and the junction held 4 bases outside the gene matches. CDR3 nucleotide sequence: TGTGCCAGCAGGCTCGCGGGAGCCTACGAGCAGTACTTC. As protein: CASRLAGAYEQYF.

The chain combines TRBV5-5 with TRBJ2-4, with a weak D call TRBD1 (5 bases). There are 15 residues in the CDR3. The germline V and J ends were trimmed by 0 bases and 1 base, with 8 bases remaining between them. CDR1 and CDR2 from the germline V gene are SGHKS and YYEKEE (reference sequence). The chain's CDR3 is CASSLEGSAKNIQYF. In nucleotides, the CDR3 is TGTGCCAGCAGCTTGGAGGGGTCGGCCAAAAACATTCAGTACTTC. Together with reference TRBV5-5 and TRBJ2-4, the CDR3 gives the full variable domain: DAGVTQSPTHLIKTRGQQVTLRCSPISGHKSVSWYQQVLGQGPQFIFQYYEKEERGRGNFPDRFSARQFPNYSSELNVNALLLGDSALYLCASSLEGSAKNIQYFGAGTRLSVL.

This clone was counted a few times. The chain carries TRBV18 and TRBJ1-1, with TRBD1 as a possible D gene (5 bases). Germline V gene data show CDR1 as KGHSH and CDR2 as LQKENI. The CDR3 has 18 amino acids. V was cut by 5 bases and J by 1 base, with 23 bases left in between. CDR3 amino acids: CASSRTVMGSQGNTEAFF. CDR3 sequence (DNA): TGTGCCAGCTCAAGAACGGTCATGGGGTCGCAGGGGAACACTGAAGCTTTCTTT. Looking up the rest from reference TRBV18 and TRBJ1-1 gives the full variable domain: NAGVMQNPRHLVRRRGQEARLRCSPMKGHSHVYWYRQLPEEGLKFMVYLQKENIIDESGMPKERFSAEFPKEGPSILRIQQVVRGDSAAYFCASSRTVMGSQGNTEAFFGQGTRLTVV.

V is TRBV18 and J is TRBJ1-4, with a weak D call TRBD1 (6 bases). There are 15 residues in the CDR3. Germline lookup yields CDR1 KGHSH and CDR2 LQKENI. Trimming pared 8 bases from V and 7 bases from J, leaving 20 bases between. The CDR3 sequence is CASQAPGGQGEKLFF. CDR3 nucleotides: TGTGCCAGCCAAGCCCCCGGGGGGCAAGGTGAAAAACTGTTTTTT.

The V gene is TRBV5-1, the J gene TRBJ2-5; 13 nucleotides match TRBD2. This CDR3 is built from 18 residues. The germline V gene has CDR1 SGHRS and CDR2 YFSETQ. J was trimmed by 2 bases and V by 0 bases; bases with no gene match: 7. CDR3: CASSLGGLAGAGQETQYF. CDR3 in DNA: TGCGCCAGCAGCTTGGGTGGACTAGCGGGGGCCGGTCAAGAGACCCAGTACTTC.

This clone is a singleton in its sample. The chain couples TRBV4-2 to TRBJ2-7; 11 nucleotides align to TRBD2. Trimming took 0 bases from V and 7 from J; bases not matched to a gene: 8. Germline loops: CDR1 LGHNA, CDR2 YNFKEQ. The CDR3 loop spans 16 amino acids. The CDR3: CASSQDVAGGPEEQYF. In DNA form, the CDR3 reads TGTGCCAGCAGCCAAGATGTAGCGGGAGGGCCTGAGGAGCAGTACTTC.

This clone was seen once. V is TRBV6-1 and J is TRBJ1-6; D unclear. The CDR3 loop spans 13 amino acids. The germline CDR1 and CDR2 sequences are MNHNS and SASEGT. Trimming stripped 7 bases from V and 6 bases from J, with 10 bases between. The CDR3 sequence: CASKEVVNSPLHF. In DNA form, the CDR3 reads TGTGCCAGCAAGGAGGTAGTTAATTCACCCCTCCACTTT.

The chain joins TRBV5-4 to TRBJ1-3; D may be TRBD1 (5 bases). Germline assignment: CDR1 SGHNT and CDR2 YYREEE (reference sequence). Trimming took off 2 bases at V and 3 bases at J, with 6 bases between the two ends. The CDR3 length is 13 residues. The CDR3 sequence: CASSFQGGNTIYF. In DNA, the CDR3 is TGTGCCAGCAGCTTTCAGGGTGGAAACACCATATATTTT. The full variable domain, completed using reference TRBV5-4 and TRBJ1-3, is ETGVTQSPTHLIKTRGQQVTLRCSSQSGHNTVSWYQQALGQGPQFIFQYYREEENGRGNFPPRFSGLQFPNYSSELNVNALELDDSALYLCASSFQGGNTIYFGEGSWLTVV.

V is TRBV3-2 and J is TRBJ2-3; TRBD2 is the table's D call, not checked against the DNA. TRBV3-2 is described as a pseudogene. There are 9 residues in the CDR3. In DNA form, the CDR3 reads TGTGCCAGGGAGGTTACGCAGTATTTT. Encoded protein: CAREVTQYF.

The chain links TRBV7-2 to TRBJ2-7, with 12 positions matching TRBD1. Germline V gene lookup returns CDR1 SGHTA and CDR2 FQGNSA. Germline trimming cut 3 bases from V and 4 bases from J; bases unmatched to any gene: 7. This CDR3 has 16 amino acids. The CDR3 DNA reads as TGTGCCAGCAGCTTTTCCGGGACAGGGGGCGCGTACGAGCAGTACTTC. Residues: CASSFSGTGGAYEQYF.

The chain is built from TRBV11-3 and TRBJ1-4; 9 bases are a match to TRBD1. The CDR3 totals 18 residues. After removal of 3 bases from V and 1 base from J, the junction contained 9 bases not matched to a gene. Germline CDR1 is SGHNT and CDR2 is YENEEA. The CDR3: CASSFGQGRRGTNEKLFF. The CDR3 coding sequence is TGTGCCAGCAGCTTCGGACAGGGGAGGAGAGGAACTAATGAAAAACTGTTTTTT.